This T cell receptor beta chain was captured by sequencing in a study of blood T cells in healthy people across ages. Broader study findings: A greater number of naive CD4+ cells and higher diversity distinguished long-lived donors from aged donors. In the absence of known donor CMV status, changes in expanded clonotypes were possibly confounded. As age increased, TCR beta diversity per million T cells fell in a roughly linear fashion.

This clonotype was found a few times. Its antigen remains unknown. Then a second PCR, running about 6 to 12 cycles, was carried out with a sample-barcoded 5' primer and a J-beta primer mix. Tags on each cDNA molecule came from a template-switch adaptor with 12 random nucleotides. From the 5' RACE reads, TCRdb called clonotypes with MiXCR, one entry per CDR3 protein. The sample contains around 1,700,000 distinct CDR3 sequences, 28% of which appear only once. J was trimmed by 5 bases and V by 6 bases; bases with no gene match: 15. CDR3 length equals 15 residues. The V gene's germline CDR1 is DFQATT and CDR2 SNEGSKA (reference sequence).

This chain connects TRBV20-1 to TRBJ2-5, with TRBD1 matching over 7 bases. The receptor's source is a woman aged 25 to 45 in good health. Material: blood. The CDR3 DNA follows: TGCAGTGCCCCAATAGACAGGGTTAAAAGGGAGACCCAGTACTTC. Translating it yields CSAPIDRVKRETQYF.